The 9 T cell receptor beta chains given below trace back to one sample, sequenced in a study of cytomegalovirus exposure and HLA in healthy donors. It was with 60 Vbeta and 13 Jbeta primers that the PCR ran. The method was immunoSEQ multiplex PCR; TCRdb's version includes in-frame clones alone and lacks a portion of them. Among 170,000 or so clones, 80% were seen once, and the ten largest hold more than 5.5%. Specimen: PBMCs. These receptors came from a man in his thirties or forties in good health and CMV-seropositive.

This clone was detected a few times. The chain uses TRBV12-5 and TRBJ1-3, with 7 bases matching TRBD1. The germline V gene encodes CDR1 LGHNT and CDR2 FRNRAP. There are 16 residues in the CDR3. With V trimmed by 6 bases and J by 0 bases, 8 bases remained unmatched. CDR3 DNA sequence: TGTGCTAGTGGGTTAACAGGGGCCTTCTCTGGAAACACCATATATTTT. Its protein product is CASGLTGAFSGNTIYF.

V usage is TRBV7-9 and J usage is TRBJ2-3; TRBD2 aligns across 12 bases. V was clipped by 3 bases and J by 4 bases; unmatched bases: 2. The CDR3 has 15 amino acids. Per the germline V gene, CDR1 is SEHNR and CDR2 is FQNEAQ (reference sequence). The CDR3 loop is CASSLPSGRADTQYF. The CDR3 region has the DNA TGTGCCAGCAGCTTGCCTAGCGGGAGGGCAGATACGCAGTATTTT.

This chain connects TRBV19 to TRBJ1-1; tentatively, D is TRBD1 (6 bases). Looked up from germline, CDR1 is LNHDA and CDR2 is SQIVND (reference sequence). V was trimmed by 3 bases and J by 1 base, leaving 9 bases between them. CDR3 length: 14 residues. The CDR3 DNA reads TGTGCCAGTAGTATCAGACAGGAGAACACTGAAGCTTTCTTT. Translation: CASSIRQENTEAFF.

V is TRBV4-3 and J is TRBJ2-2; maybe TRBD1 (6 bases). Germline V gene lookup returns CDR1 LGHNA and CDR2 YSLEER. Trimming removed 1 base at V and 3 bases at J, with 9 bases between. The CDR3 totals 15 residues. For the CDR3, the DNA is TGCGCCAGCAGCCAAGGACAGGATTACACCGGGGAGCTGTTTTTT. It translates to CASSQGQDYTGELFF.

The chain recombines TRBV7-2 with TRBJ2-7, with TRBD2 identical over 8 bases. Germline CDR1 and CDR2: SGHTA and FQGNSA. J was trimmed by 5 bases and V by 4 bases; bases with no gene match: 7. This CDR3 has 14 amino acids. The CDR3 DNA follows: TGTGCCAGCAGCTCCCCGGGAGGGGTCCACGAGCAGTACTTC. It specifies CASSSPGGVHEQYF.

The chain is built from TRBV5-1 and TRBJ1-1, with TRBD1 identical over 8 bases. The germline CDR1 and CDR2 sequences are SGHRS and YFSETQ. The J segment lost 0 bases and the V segment lost 4 bases, leaving 8 bases of the junction unmatched. The length of the CDR3 is 16 residues. Here the CDR3 reads CASSPGQGTLNTEAFF. The CDR3 DNA sequence: TGCGCCAGCAGCCCCGGACAGGGCACTTTGAACACTGAAGCTTTCTTT.

This clone was detected once. The chain links TRBV27 to TRBJ1-5; weak D call: TRBD1 (5 bases). Germline CDR1 is MNHEY and CDR2 is SMNVEV (reference sequence). The CDR3 has 15 amino acids. The V gene lost 1 base and the J gene lost 6 bases, with 13 bases spanning the gap. CDR3 sequence reads: CASSLFGLGGQPQHF. DNA for the CDR3: TGTGCCAGCAGTTTATTTGGTCTGGGGGGTCAGCCCCAGCATTTT.

This chain joins TRBV7-2 and TRBJ2-3; perhaps TRBD1 as D (6 bases). V shed 4 bases and J shed 7 bases, with 6 bases lying between them. Germline V gene lookup returns CDR1 SGHTA and CDR2 FQGNSA. CDR3 length: 11 residues. The CDR3 region is CASSWDNTQYF. The CDR3 DNA reads as TGTGCCAGCAGCTGGGACAATACGCAGTATTTT.

J is TRBJ1-1 and V is TRBV19; TRBD1 aligns across 7 bases. CDR1 and CDR2 from the germline V gene are LNHDA and SQIVND (reference sequence). The CDR3 has 15 residues. Trimming at V came to 5 bases and at J to 1 base, leaving 7 bases not matched to a gene. The CDR3 protein is CASSVGRQGNTEAFF. The CDR3 DNA follows: TGTGCCAGTAGTGTTGGACGACAGGGGAACACTGAAGCTTTCTTT.